What follows are 25 T cell receptor beta chains derived from one specimen sequenced in a study of response to subunit inactivated influenza vaccine. TCRdb re-derived calls from the RT-PCR reads in MiXCR, one entry per CDR3 protein. The table shows about half a million distinct CDR3 sequences, with approximately 7.6% occurring only once. The starting material was PBMCs from blood, obtained roughly 24 months after vaccination. The receptors come from a man aged 50-75 years who received an inactivated influenza vaccine.

In this sample, this clonotype turned up many times. The CDR3 DNA reads TGTGCCATCACCGGGACTAGCGGGAGTATAGATACGCAGTATTTT. This encodes CAITGTSGSIDTQYF. This chain connects TRBV10-3 to TRBJ2-3, with 14 bases fitting TRBD2. Per the germline V gene, CDR1 is ENHRY and CDR2 is SYGVKD. Trimming cost V 7 bases and J 5 bases; bases outside gene matches: 5. The CDR3 consists of 15 residues.

The chain couples TRBV7-2 to TRBJ1-2; D uncertain. Germline V CDR1 and CDR2: SGHTA, FQGNSA. CDR3 size: 16 residues. The ends were cut back, 0 bases at V and 2 bases at J, with 13 bases in the middle. As DNA, the CDR3 is TGTGCCAGCAGCTTAGCGCTAAAGGCGGGCAACTATGGCTACACCTTC. It translates to CASSLALKAGNYGYTF.

This clonotype was observed many times. V and J are TRBV6-5 and TRBJ2-2; D is ambiguous. CDR3 length: 12 amino acids. Germline V CDR1 and CDR2: MNHEY, SVGAGI. With 6 bases removed from V and 4 bases from J, the gap between germline ends came to 6 bases. The CDR3 region has the DNA TGTGCCAGCAGAGCTAGCACCGGGGAGCTGTTTTTT. The encoded protein is CASRASTGELFF.

This clonotype was seen many times. CDR3 coding DNA: TGTGCCAGCAGCCAAATCTGGGGGGGGGCCTTCTCTGGCGAGCAGTACTTC. This codes for CASSQIWGGAFSGEQYF. The V gene is TRBV3-1, the J gene TRBJ2-7; tentatively, D is TRBD2 (7 bases). V was trimmed by 2 bases and J by 6 bases, leaving 23 bases between them. Germline CDR1 is LGHDT and CDR2 is YNNKEL (reference sequence). This CDR3 contains 17 residues.

The chain combines TRBV20-1 with TRBJ1-2; D gene unclear. Per the germline V gene, CDR1 is DFQATT and CDR2 is SNEGSKA (reference sequence). V was shortened by 0 bases and J by 7 bases, with 15 bases between the two germline ends. The CDR3 has 14 residues. CDR3: CSARDSGRAGGYTF. CDR3 bases: TGCAGTGCTAGAGATAGCGGGAGGGCTGGTGGCTACACCTTC.

This clonotype was observed a handful of times. The CDR3 DNA is TGTGCCATCAGCCGGGACAGGAATCGCTTCTACGAGCAGTACTTC. It specifies CAISRDRNRFYEQYF. The chain is built from TRBV10-3 and TRBJ2-7; 8 bases agree with TRBD1. The CDR3 runs to 15 residues. Losses at the gene ends were 6 bases for V and 3 bases for J; bases not matched to a gene: 10. Germline V gives CDR1 ENHRY, CDR2 SYGVKD.

The chain has TRBV20-1 and TRBJ2-7, with 8 bases lining up with TRBD2. In germline, CDR1 is DFQATT, CDR2 SNEGSKA (reference sequence). Germline trimming cut 7 bases from V and 3 bases from J; bases unmatched to any gene: 11. The CDR3 spans 14 residues. The CDR3 DNA reads TGCAGTGTTTCCGGGAGGGGGAGGCTCTACGAGCAGTACTTC. As protein: CSVSGRGRLYEQYF.

The table lists this clonotype with many counts. As DNA, the CDR3 is TGCAGCTCACGCAGGGGGAACGGCCAAGAGACCCAGTACTTC. Translating gives CSSRRGNGQETQYF. The gene calls are TRBV29-1 and TRBJ2-5; 7 positions match TRBD1. The CDR3 totals 14 residues. CDR1 is SQVTM, CDR2 ANQGSEA, per germline. Trimming at V came to 8 bases and at J to 1 base, leaving 10 bases not matched to a gene.

This clonotype has a count of ten or more. The chain uses TRBV5-5 and TRBJ2-7, with 7 bases matching TRBD1. The CDR3 contains 17 residues. V lost 0 bases and J lost 0; bases outside the gene matches: 9. Germline CDR1 and CDR2: SGHKS and YYEKEE (reference sequence). DNA of the CDR3: TGTGCCAGCAGCTTGGTTGGCCGACAGGGTTTCTCCTACGAGCAGTACTTC. It yields the protein CASSLVGRQGFSYEQYF.

The rearrangement joins TRBV6-2 or TRBV6-3 to TRBJ2-5; 7 bases align to TRBD2. CDR3 length equals 13 residues. V shed 6 bases and J 2 bases; nucleotides not matched to a gene: 3. The germline CDR1 and CDR2 sequences are MNHEY and SVGEGT. CDR3 in amino acids: CASRASGQETQYF. CDR3 nucleotide sequence: TGTGCCAGCAGGGCTAGCGGACAAGAGACCCAGTACTTC.

This clonotype appeared a few times. J is TRBJ2-7 and V is TRBV6-2 or TRBV6-3, with a possible D match to TRBD1 (6 bases). V lost 5 bases to trimming and J lost 5 bases, with 16 bases between them. Germline loops: CDR1 MNHEY, CDR2 SVGEGT. This CDR3 contains 14 residues. CDR3 in amino acids: CASSALNREHEQYF. In nucleotides, the CDR3 is TGTGCCAGCAGTGCCTTAAACAGGGAGCACGAGCAGTACTTC.

This clonotype was picked up a small number of times. The rearrangement joins TRBV4-3 to TRBJ2-7, with TRBD1 matching 9 bases. CDR3 length: 16 amino acids. The germline CDR1 and CDR2 sequences are LGHNA and YSLEER. V dropped 4 bases and J dropped 8; count of bases not matched to a gene: 15. The CDR3 region is CASSLDTGTGTSKQYF. In DNA form, the CDR3 reads TGCGCCAGCAGCCTCGATACCGGGACAGGGACTTCCAAGCAGTACTTC.

V is TRBV6-1 and J is TRBJ2-7, with 9 bases lining up with TRBD2. The CDR3 is 14 residues long. In germline, CDR1 is MNHNS, CDR2 SASEGT. J gave up 7 bases and V 5 bases, and 9 bases lay outside the gene matches. The CDR3 here is CASSRRGGLFEQYF. For the CDR3, the DNA is TGTGCCAGCAGTCGGCGGGGGGGCCTTTTTGAGCAGTACTTC.

This clonotype was picked up a small number of times. CDR3 residues: CASSLQGSLNTIYF. The CDR3 bases are TGCGCCAGCAGCCTACAGGGCTCTCTAAACACCATATATTTT. The chain recombines TRBV5-1 with TRBJ1-3; weak D call: TRBD1 (6 bases). This CDR3 is built from 14 residues. Germline values: CDR1 SGHRS, CDR2 YFSETQ. Trimming pared 4 bases from V and 6 bases from J, leaving 14 bases between.

The chain combines TRBV6-5 with TRBJ2-1; the match to TRBD2 covers 9 bases. CDR1 MNHEY and CDR2 SVGAGI come from the germline V gene. V dropped 0 bases and J dropped 9; count of bases not matched to a gene: 3. CDR3 length: 14 amino acids. CDR3 residues: CASSYSASGTEQFF. DNA for the CDR3: TGTGCCAGCAGTTACTCTGCTAGCGGGACTGAGCAGTTCTTC.

This clonotype showed up many times. The chain couples TRBV10-3 to TRBJ1-1; D is possibly TRBD1 (6 bases). Trimming removed 3 bases at V and 0 bases at J, with 11 bases between. Germline V CDR1 and CDR2: ENHRY, SYGVKD. CDR3 length: 15 residues. CDR3 sequence reads: CAISDQGWMNTEAFF. CDR3 nucleotides: TGTGCCATCAGTGACCAGGGGTGGATGAACACTGAAGCTTTCTTT.

V gene TRBV29-1 combines with J gene TRBJ1-2; D uncertain. V was cut by 1 base and J by 8 bases, with 14 bases left in between. CDR3 size: 13 residues. The germline V gene encodes CDR1 SQVTM and CDR2 ANQGSEA. The CDR3 region is CSVEASPDWGYTF. The CDR3 bases are TGCAGCGTTGAAGCGAGTCCAGACTGGGGCTACACCTTC.

This clonotype turned up a few times. The genes are TRBV9 and TRBJ1-6, with D tentatively TRBD1 (5 bases). Trimming pared 3 bases from V and 9 bases from J, leaving 10 bases between. The CDR3 runs 13 residues. Germline CDR1 reads SGDLS; CDR2 reads YYNGEE. CDR3 protein: CASSGGERSPLHF. CDR3 DNA sequence: TGTGCCAGCAGCGGGGGGGAACGTTCACCCCTCCACTTT.

This clonotype was seen a handful of times. The V gene is TRBV5-1, the J gene TRBJ2-1; possibly TRBD1 or TRBD2 for D (6 bases each). The CDR3 consists of 17 residues. Trimming stripped 0 bases from V and 2 bases from J, with 15 bases between. CDR1 and CDR2 from the germline V gene are SGHRS and YFSETQ. The CDR3 nucleotides read TGCGCCAGCAGCTTGGGAGGGGGGCCTCTTACCTACAATGAGCAGTTCTTC. Its translation is CASSLGGGPLTYNEQFF. Variable domain in full (rest from reference TRBV5-1 and TRBJ2-1): KAGVTQTPRYLIKTRGQQVTLSCSPISGHRSVSWYQQTPGQGLQFLFEYFSETQRNKGNFPGRFSGRQFSNSRSEMNVSTLELGDSALYLCASSLGGGPLTYNEQFFGPGTRLTVL.

This clonotype was counted at least ten times. The CDR3 spells CASSYGASEGYTF. The CDR3 nucleotides are TGTGCCAGCAGCTACGGGGCGTCGGAAGGCTACACCTTC. The chain carries TRBV7-9 and TRBJ1-2; the D gene is possibly TRBD1 (5 bases). From germline, CDR1 is SEHNR and CDR2 FQNEAQ (reference sequence). V was cut by 4 bases and J by 8 bases, with 14 bases left in between. The CDR3 loop spans 13 amino acids. Full variable domain (remainder filled in from reference TRBV7-9 and TRBJ1-2): DTGVSQNPRHKITKRGQNVTFRCDPISEHNRLYWYRQTLGQGPEFLTYFQNEAQLEKSRLLSDRFSAERPKGSFSTLEIQRTEQGDSAMYLCASSYGASEGYTFGSGTRLTVV.

This clonotype was recorded a few times. The gene calls are TRBV15 and TRBJ2-4; D call uncertain. This CDR3 comprises 14 residues. V shed 1 base and J shed 0 bases, with 4 bases lying between them. Germline CDR1 is LNHNV and CDR2 is YYDKDF (reference sequence). The CDR3 DNA follows: TGTGCCACCAGCAGAGGAAAAGCCAAAAACATTCAGTACTTC. The encoded protein is CATSRGKAKNIQYF. Full variable domain (missing parts from reference TRBV15 and TRBJ2-4): DAMVIQNPRYQVTQFGKPVTLSCSQTLNHNVMYWYQQKSSQAPKLLFHYYDKDFNNEADTPDNFQSRRPNTSFCFLDIRSPGLGDTAMYLCATSRGKAKNIQYFGAGTRLSVL.

This clonotype has at least ten counts. V usage is TRBV2 and J usage is TRBJ1-5, with D possibly TRBD1 on 5 matching bases. Germline V lookup: CDR1 SNHLY, CDR2 FYNNEI. V was trimmed by 5 bases and J by 0 bases, leaving 14 bases between them. This CDR3 comprises 16 residues. In DNA form, the CDR3 reads TGTGCCAGCAGTATGCCCAGGGATTATAGCAATCAGCCCCAGCATTTT. It codes for CASSMPRDYSNQPQHF.

This clonotype was seen a few times. The rearrangement uses TRBV6-6 and TRBJ2-1, with unresolved D. V dropped 10 bases and J dropped 8 bases, with 12 bases sitting between them. From germline, CDR1 is MNHNY and CDR2 SVGAGI (reference sequence). The CDR3 sequence is 11 residues long. In nucleotides, the CDR3 is TGTGCCACCATGACTCGAGATGAGCAGTTCTTC. Amino acids: CATMTRDEQFF.

This clonotype came up many times. This chain connects TRBV5-1 to TRBJ2-1; D is uncertain. Trimming shortened V by 5 bases and J by 0 bases, and 9 bases separated the two germline ends. This CDR3 spans 14 amino acids. Germline lookup yields CDR1 SGHRS and CDR2 YFSETQ. CDR3 sequence: CASSYYSSYNEQFF. The CDR3 DNA is TGCGCCAGCAGTTATTACAGCTCCTACAATGAGCAGTTCTTC.

This clonotype was counted many times. The V gene is TRBV3-1, the J gene TRBJ2-5, with 8 nucleotides matching TRBD2. Germline lookup yields CDR1 LGHDT and CDR2 YNNKEL (reference sequence). With V trimmed by 1 base and J by 2 bases, 6 bases remained unmatched. This CDR3 region has 16 residues. For the CDR3, the DNA is TGTGCCAGCAGCCAAGCCGGCACTAGCGGACAAGAGACCCAGTACTTC. Translation: CASSQAGTSGQETQYF.